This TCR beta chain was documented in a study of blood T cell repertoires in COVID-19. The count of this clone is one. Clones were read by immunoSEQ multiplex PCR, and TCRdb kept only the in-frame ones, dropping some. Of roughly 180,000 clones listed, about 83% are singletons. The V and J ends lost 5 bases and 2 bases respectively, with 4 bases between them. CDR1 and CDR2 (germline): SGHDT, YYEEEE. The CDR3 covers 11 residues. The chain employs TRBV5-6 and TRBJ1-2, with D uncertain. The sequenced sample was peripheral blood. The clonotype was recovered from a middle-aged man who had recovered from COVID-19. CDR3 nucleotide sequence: TGTGCCAGCAGGAGCAACTATGGCTACACCTTC. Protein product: CASRSNYGYTF.